This paragraph covers one T cell receptor beta chain sequence. Other nucleotide sequences from this sample produce the same CDR3. The CDR3 sequence is 15 residues long. Trimming removed 2 bases from V and 4 bases from J; junction bases left unmatched: 1. Germline V gene data show CDR1 as MNHEY and CDR2 as SVGAGI. The data were obtained in a study of blood T cell repertoires in COVID-19. Assay used: immunoSEQ multiplex PCR; TCRdb lists only in-frame clones, some missing. In the table there are under 250,000 clones, around nine tenths of which are singletons. This receptor was identified in a woman in her 30s who had been exposed to COVID-19. The V and J genes are TRBV6-5 and TRBJ2-3; 12 bases fit TRBD1. Sequencing used PBMCs or T cells enriched from blood (not recorded which). CDR3 region: CASSYGTGGADTQYF. Written as DNA, the CDR3 is TGTGCCAGCAGTTACGGGACAGGGGGCGCAGATACGCAGTATTTT.